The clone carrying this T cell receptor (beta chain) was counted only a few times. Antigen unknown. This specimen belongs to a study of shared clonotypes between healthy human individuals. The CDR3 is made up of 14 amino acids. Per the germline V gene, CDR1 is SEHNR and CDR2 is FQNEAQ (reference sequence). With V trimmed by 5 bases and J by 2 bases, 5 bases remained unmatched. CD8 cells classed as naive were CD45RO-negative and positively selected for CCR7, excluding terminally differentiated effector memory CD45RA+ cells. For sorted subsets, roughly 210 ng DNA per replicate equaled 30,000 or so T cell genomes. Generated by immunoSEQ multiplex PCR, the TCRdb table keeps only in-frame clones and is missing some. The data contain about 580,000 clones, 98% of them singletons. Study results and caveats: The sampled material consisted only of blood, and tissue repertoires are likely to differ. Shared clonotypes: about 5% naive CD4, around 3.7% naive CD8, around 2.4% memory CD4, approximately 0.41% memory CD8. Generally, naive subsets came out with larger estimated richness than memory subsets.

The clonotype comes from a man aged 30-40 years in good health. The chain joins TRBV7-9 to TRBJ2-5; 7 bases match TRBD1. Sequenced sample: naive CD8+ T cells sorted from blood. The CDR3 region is CASSGPDRQETQYF. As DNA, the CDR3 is TGTGCCAGCAGCGGCCCGGACAGGCAAGAGACCCAGTACTTC.